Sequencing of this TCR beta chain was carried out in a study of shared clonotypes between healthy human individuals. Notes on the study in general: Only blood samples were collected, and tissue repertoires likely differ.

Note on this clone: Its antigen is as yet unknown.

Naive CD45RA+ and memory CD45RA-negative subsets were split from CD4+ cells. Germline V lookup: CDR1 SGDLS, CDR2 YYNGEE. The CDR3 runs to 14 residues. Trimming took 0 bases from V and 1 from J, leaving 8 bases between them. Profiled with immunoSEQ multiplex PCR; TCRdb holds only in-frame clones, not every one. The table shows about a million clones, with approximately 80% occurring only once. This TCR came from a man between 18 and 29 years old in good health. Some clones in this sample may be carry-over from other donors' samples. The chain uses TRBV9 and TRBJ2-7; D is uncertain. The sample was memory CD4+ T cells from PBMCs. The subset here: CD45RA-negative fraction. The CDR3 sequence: CASSVAWQSYEQYF. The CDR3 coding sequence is TGTGCCAGCAGCGTAGCTTGGCAATCCTACGAGCAGTACTTC. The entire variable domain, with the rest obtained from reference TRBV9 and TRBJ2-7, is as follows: DSGVTQTPKHLITATGQRVTLRCSPRSGDLSVYWYQQSLDQGLQFLIQYYNGEERAKGNILERFSAQQFPDLHSELNLSSLELGDSALYFCASSVAWQSYEQYFGPGTRLTVT.